The rows below give T cell receptor beta chains drawn from one sample of a study of OX40 agonist ivuxolimab in advanced cancers. The protocol was immunoSEQ multiplex PCR, while the TCRdb copy is restricted to in-frame clones and leaves out a portion. The table records more than 90,000 clones, around 83% of them present only once. The input for sequencing was CD4+ or CD8+ T cells sorted from blood, taken in a trial of the OX40 agonist ivuxolimab. The origin of the receptors is an adult with an advanced solid tumor such as melanoma, head and neck, liver or kidney cancer. The CDR3 runs from the conserved cysteine through the conserved F or W. A D gene is named only where the DNA matches it firmly. Rows may omit the clone size; those that give it use once, few, many or a size class.

v_call: TRBV4-3; j_call: TRBJ2-7; d_call: TRBD2; clone_size: NA; cdr3_nt: TGCGCCAGCAGCCAAGAACTAGCGGCCTACGAGCAGTACTTC; cdr3_aa: CASSQELAAYEQYF
v_call: TRBV11-2; j_call: TRBJ1-5; d_call: NA; clone_size: NA; cdr3_nt: TGTGCCAGCAGCTTTGGGGCGGGGACCAACAATCAGCCCCAGCATTTT; cdr3_aa: CASSFGAGTNNQPQHF
v_call: TRBV28; j_call: TRBJ1-1; d_call: TRBD1; clone_size: NA; cdr3_nt: TGTGCCAGCAGTTGGACGCAGGGGGCTCGGATGAACACTGAAGCTTTCTTT; cdr3_aa: CASSWTQGARMNTEAFF
v_call: TRBV2; j_call: TRBJ2-3; d_call: TRBD2; clone_size: NA; cdr3_nt: TGTGCCAGCATTTTAGCGGGGGTGGGCACAGATACGCAGTATTTT; cdr3_aa: CASILAGVGTDTQYF
v_call: TRBV4-2; j_call: TRBJ1-4; d_call: NA; clone_size: NA; cdr3_nt: TGTGCCAGCAGCCAAGATGGAGGTATCGTAAGGAGAAATAATGAAAAACTGTTTTTT; cdr3_aa: CASSQDGGIVRRNNEKLFF
v_call: TRBV7-8; j_call: TRBJ2-7; d_call: TRBD1; clone_size: NA; cdr3_nt: TGTGCCAGCAGCTTAAGGACAGGCAGTGGCTACGAGCAGTACTTC; cdr3_aa: CASSLRTGSGYEQYF
v_call: TRBV27; j_call: TRBJ1-5; d_call: NA; clone_size: NA; cdr3_nt: TGTGCCAGCAGTTTAATAAGGGATGCAGGGCCCCAGCATTTT; cdr3_aa: CASSLIRDAGPQHF
v_call: TRBV23-1; j_call: TRBJ1-5; d_call: TRBD1; clone_size: NA; cdr3_nt: TGCGCCAGCAGTCAATCTAGACAGGGGGGGCGGCAGCCCCAGCATTTT; cdr3_aa: CASSQSRQGGRQPQHF
v_call: TRBV16; j_call: TRBJ2-7; d_call: TRBD1; clone_size: once; cdr3_nt: TGTGCCAGCAGGGACAGGGTATCCTACGAGCAGTACTTC; cdr3_aa: CASRDRVSYEQYF
v_call: TRBV6-5; j_call: TRBJ2-7; d_call: NA; clone_size: NA; cdr3_nt: TGTGCCAGCAGCCAGGCGGATAGCGCGTACGAGCAGTACTTC; cdr3_aa: CASSQADSAYEQYF
v_call: TRBV7-2; j_call: TRBJ1-6; d_call: NA; clone_size: NA; cdr3_nt: TGTGCCAGCAGCTTGGGGGGCTTGGCTTCACCCCTCCACTTT; cdr3_aa: CASSLGGLASPLHF
v_call: TRBV6-5; j_call: TRBJ2-5; d_call: NA; clone_size: NA; cdr3_nt: TGTGCCAGCAGTTACGTCAGGGCGGGGGAGACCCAGTACTTC; cdr3_aa: CASSYVRAGETQYF
v_call: TRBV4-2; j_call: TRBJ2-1; d_call: NA; clone_size: NA; cdr3_nt: TGTGCCAGCAGCCAGGGGATGACTGAGTCCTACAATGAGCAGTTCTTC; cdr3_aa: CASSQGMTESYNEQFF
v_call: TRBV5-1; j_call: TRBJ2-7; d_call: TRBD1; clone_size: NA; cdr3_nt: TGCGCCAGCAGTCAGGGGGCCTACGAGCAGTACTTC; cdr3_aa: CASSQGAYEQYF
v_call: TRBV6-5; j_call: TRBJ1-1; d_call: NA; clone_size: NA; cdr3_nt: TGTGCCAGCAGAGAAACAGGGAACACTGAAGCTTTCTTT; cdr3_aa: CASRETGNTEAFF
v_call: TRBV7-8; j_call: TRBJ2-1; d_call: TRBD2; clone_size: NA; cdr3_nt: TGTGCCAGCAGTAGGTTGTGGGGGCGGGAGGGTAGAAATGAGCAGTTCTTC; cdr3_aa: CASSRLWGREGRNEQFF
v_call: TRBV4-2; j_call: TRBJ2-1; d_call: NA; clone_size: NA; cdr3_nt: TGTGCCAGCAGCCCTCTCATGGGTGAGCAGTTCTTC; cdr3_aa: CASSPLMGEQFF
v_call: TRBV11-3; j_call: TRBJ2-1; d_call: TRBD2; clone_size: NA; cdr3_nt: TGTGCCAGCAGCCCCCGGACTAGCGGGAGTTCTTACAATGAGCAGTTCTTC; cdr3_aa: CASSPRTSGSSYNEQFF
v_call: TRBV5-1; j_call: TRBJ2-2; d_call: NA; clone_size: few; cdr3_nt: TGCGCCAGCAGCTCGACCGAGGCTCGGGAGCTGTTTTTT; cdr3_aa: CASSSTEARELFF
v_call: TRBV7-9; j_call: TRBJ1-4; d_call: NA; clone_size: NA; cdr3_nt: TGTGCCAGCGAAGGGAATAATGAAAAACTGTTTTTT; cdr3_aa: CASEGNNEKLFF
v_call: TRBV6-1; j_call: TRBJ1-5; d_call: TRBD1; clone_size: NA; cdr3_nt: TGTGCCAGCAGGGCAGGGGGCGGCAATCAGCCCCAGCATTTT; cdr3_aa: CASRAGGGNQPQHF
v_call: TRBV7-6; j_call: TRBJ2-3; d_call: TRBD2; clone_size: NA; cdr3_nt: TGTGCCAGCAGCTTGGGGGGGACTGGACGCACAGATACGCAGTATTTT; cdr3_aa: CASSLGGTGRTDTQYF
v_call: TRBV21-1; j_call: TRBJ2-3; d_call: NA; clone_size: NA; cdr3_nt: TGTGCCAGCAGCAATAAACTGACTAGCACAGATACGCAGTATTTT; cdr3_aa: CASSNKLTSTDTQYF
v_call: TRBV15; j_call: TRBJ1-5; d_call: NA; clone_size: NA; cdr3_nt: TGTGCCTCCTCGGCAGGGGCTAATCAGCCCCAGCATTTT; cdr3_aa: CASSAGANQPQHF
v_call: TRBV5-5; j_call: TRBJ2-2; d_call: TRBD2; clone_size: NA; cdr3_nt: TGTGCCAGCAGCTTGGGCGTAGCGGGAGGAAACACCGGGGAGCTGTTTTTT; cdr3_aa: CASSLGVAGGNTGELFF
v_call: TRBV7-2; j_call: TRBJ2-3; d_call: NA; clone_size: NA; cdr3_nt: TGTGCCAGCAGCTCGAACAGGGTTGGCACAGATACGCAGTATTTT; cdr3_aa: CASSSNRVGTDTQYF
v_call: TRBV27; j_call: TRBJ2-7; d_call: TRBD1; clone_size: NA; cdr3_nt: TGTGCCAGCAGAAGGGGGGGACAGGGAACCTACGAGCAGTACTTC; cdr3_aa: CASRRGGQGTYEQYF
v_call: TRBV9; j_call: TRBJ2-7; d_call: TRBD1; clone_size: NA; cdr3_nt: TGTGCCAGCAGCGTAGGGGGACAGGGGTACGAGCAGTACTTC; cdr3_aa: CASSVGGQGYEQYF
v_call: TRBV6-5; j_call: TRBJ2-7; d_call: NA; clone_size: few; cdr3_nt: TGTGCCAGCAGTAACAGGTACGAGCAGTACTTC; cdr3_aa: CASSNRYEQYF
v_call: TRBV5-3; j_call: TRBJ1-1; d_call: TRBD1; clone_size: NA; cdr3_nt: TGTGCCAGAAGCTCAGGGGGGAACACTGAAGCTTTCTTT; cdr3_aa: CARSSGGNTEAFF
v_call: TRBV7-2; j_call: TRBJ2-6; d_call: NA; clone_size: once; cdr3_nt: TGTGCCAGCAGAGTAACCAACGTCCTGACTTTC; cdr3_aa: CASRVTNVLTF
v_call: TRBV7-3; j_call: TRBJ2-1; d_call: NA; clone_size: NA; cdr3_nt: TGTGCCAGCAGCCTCCGGCCAGGACAGAGAAACAATGAGCAGTTCTTC; cdr3_aa: CASSLRPGQRNNEQFF
v_call: TRBV7-9; j_call: TRBJ2-7; d_call: NA; clone_size: few; cdr3_nt: TGTGCCAGCAGCTTAGCGGACAGCTCCTACGAGCAGTACTTC; cdr3_aa: CASSLADSSYEQYF
v_call: TRBV10-1; j_call: TRBJ1-1; d_call: NA; clone_size: few; cdr3_nt: TGCGCCAGCAGTGAGATACTGGGTTCAACTGAAGCTTTCTTT; cdr3_aa: CASSEILGSTEAFF
v_call: TRBV27; j_call: TRBJ1-5; d_call: NA; clone_size: NA; cdr3_nt: TGTGCCAGCAGTTTTGGAAGGACCCAGCATTTT; cdr3_aa: CASSFGRTQHF
v_call: TRBV10-3; j_call: TRBJ1-4; d_call: NA; clone_size: NA; cdr3_nt: TGTGCCATCAACCCGGGGGGAGCTAATGAAAAACTGTTTTTT; cdr3_aa: CAINPGGANEKLFF
v_call: TRBV6-6; j_call: TRBJ2-1; d_call: NA; clone_size: NA; cdr3_nt: TGTGCCAGCAGTTACTGGATGGGGCGCGACAATGAGCAGTTCTTC; cdr3_aa: CASSYWMGRDNEQFF
v_call: TRBV5-4; j_call: TRBJ1-2; d_call: TRBD1; clone_size: NA; cdr3_nt: TGTGCCAGCAGCCCGGGACAGGGCTATGGCTACACCTTC; cdr3_aa: CASSPGQGYGYTF
v_call: TRBV28; j_call: TRBJ2-5; d_call: NA; clone_size: NA; cdr3_nt: TGTGCCAGCAGTTACGGAGGGTCCCAAGAGACCCAGTACTTC; cdr3_aa: CASSYGGSQETQYF
v_call: TRBV5-4; j_call: TRBJ2-7; d_call: TRBD1; clone_size: NA; cdr3_nt: TGTGCCAGCAGCTTTACCGGGACAGGGGACTACGAGCAGTACTTC; cdr3_aa: CASSFTGTGDYEQYF
v_call: TRBV6-5; j_call: TRBJ1-1; d_call: NA; clone_size: NA; cdr3_nt: TGTGCCAGCCGTGGGCTGGGGGCAACTGAAGCTTTCTTT; cdr3_aa: CASRGLGATEAFF
v_call: TRBV7-2; j_call: TRBJ1-4; d_call: NA; clone_size: few; cdr3_nt: TGTGCCAGCAGCCAAACCGGGACGGAAGGAGGAAAACTGTTTTTT; cdr3_aa: CASSQTGTEGGKLFF
v_call: TRBV11-2; j_call: TRBJ2-7; d_call: NA; clone_size: NA; cdr3_nt: TGTGCCAGCAGCCTTCGTTCGGGGTTCGCCTCCTACGAGCAGTACTTC; cdr3_aa: CASSLRSGFASYEQYF
v_call: TRBV19; j_call: TRBJ2-1; d_call: NA; clone_size: NA; cdr3_nt: TGTGCCAGTAGAAAGGGCCCCCGCTCGTTAAGTGAGCAGTTCTTC; cdr3_aa: CASRKGPRSLSEQFF
v_call: TRBV7-9; j_call: TRBJ1-2; d_call: NA; clone_size: NA; cdr3_nt: TGTGCCAGCAGCTTATACGAGGCTAACTATGGCTACACCTTC; cdr3_aa: CASSLYEANYGYTF
v_call: TRBV6-5; j_call: TRBJ2-7; d_call: NA; clone_size: NA; cdr3_nt: TGTGCCAGCAGTTACGGCGGGACCTCCTACGAGCAGTACTTC; cdr3_aa: CASSYGGTSYEQYF
v_call: TRBV27; j_call: TRBJ2-5; d_call: NA; clone_size: NA; cdr3_nt: TGTGCCAGCAGTTTATATCAGGGACGGGAGACCCAGTACTTC; cdr3_aa: CASSLYQGRETQYF
v_call: TRBV18; j_call: TRBJ2-7; d_call: TRBD1; clone_size: NA; cdr3_nt: TGTGCCAGCTCACCTTTTGTCCGGGACAGGGTGTACGAGCAGTACTTC; cdr3_aa: CASSPFVRDRVYEQYF
v_call: TRBV6-6; j_call: TRBJ2-1; d_call: TRBD1; clone_size: NA; cdr3_nt: TGTGCCAGCAGTCGGGGACAGGGGGCTTCCAATGAGCAGTTCTTC; cdr3_aa: CASSRGQGASNEQFF
v_call: TRBV30; j_call: TRBJ2-7; d_call: NA; clone_size: NA; cdr3_nt: TGTGCCTGGAGCCTAGGTGGGTCCTACGAGCAGTACTTC; cdr3_aa: CAWSLGGSYEQYF
v_call: TRBV6-6; j_call: TRBJ1-3; d_call: NA; clone_size: NA; cdr3_nt: TGTGCCAGCAGTTACCTGGGGAGCTCTGGAAACACCATATATTTT; cdr3_aa: CASSYLGSSGNTIYF
v_call: TRBV5-6; j_call: TRBJ1-5; d_call: NA; clone_size: medium-sized; cdr3_nt: TGTGCCAGCAGCTTGACAGGGAGTCAGCCCCAGCATTTT; cdr3_aa: CASSLTGSQPQHF
v_call: TRBV5-1; j_call: TRBJ2-5; d_call: TRBD2; clone_size: NA; cdr3_nt: TGCGCCAGCAGCTTGTCGGGGGGTAGCCAAGAGACCCAGTACTTC; cdr3_aa: CASSLSGGSQETQYF